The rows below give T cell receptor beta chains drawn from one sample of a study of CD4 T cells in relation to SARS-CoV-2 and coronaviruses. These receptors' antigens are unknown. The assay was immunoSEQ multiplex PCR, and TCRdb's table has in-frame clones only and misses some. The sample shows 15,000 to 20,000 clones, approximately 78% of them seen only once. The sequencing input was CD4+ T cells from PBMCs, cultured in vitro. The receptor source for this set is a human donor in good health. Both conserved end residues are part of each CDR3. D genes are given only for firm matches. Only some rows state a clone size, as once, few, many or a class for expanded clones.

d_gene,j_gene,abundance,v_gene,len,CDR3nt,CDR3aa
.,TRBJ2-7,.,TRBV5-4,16,TGTGCCAGCAGCTTGGACCTTTGGGCAGGGGAACAGGAGCAGTACTTC,CASSLDLWAGEQEQYF
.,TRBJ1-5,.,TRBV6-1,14,TGTGCCAGCAGTGATGTTGGAGTTAATCAGCCCCAGCATTTT,CASSDVGVNQPQHF
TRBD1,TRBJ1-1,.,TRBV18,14,TGTGCCAGCTCACCAGGACAGGGGCTCACTGAAGCTTTCTTT,CASSPGQGLTEAFF
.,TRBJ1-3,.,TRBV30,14,TGTGCCTGGGGATCGGGGGGAATTGGAAACACCATATATTTT,CAWGSGGIGNTIYF
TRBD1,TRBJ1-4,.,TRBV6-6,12,TGTGCCAGCCTAAATCAGGGGGCGAAACTGTTTTTT,CASLNQGAKLFF
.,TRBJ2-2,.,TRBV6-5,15,TGTGCCAGCAGTAGCCAGACGGGCATCACCGGGGAGCTGTTTTTT,CASSSQTGITGELFF
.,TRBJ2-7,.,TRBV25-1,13,TGTGCCAGCAGTTTGGCGACACCTAACGAGCAGTACTTC,CASSLATPNEQYF
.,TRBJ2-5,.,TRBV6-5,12,TGTGCCAGCAGGTCGACAGAAGAGACCCAGTACTTC,CASRSTEETQYF
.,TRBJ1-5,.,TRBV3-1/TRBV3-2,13,TGTGCCAGCAGCCAGGACAGTGATCAGCCCCAGCATTTT,CASSQDSDQPQHF
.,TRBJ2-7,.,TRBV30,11,TGTGCCTGGAGTGTAAGGAACGAGCAGTACTTC,CAWSVRNEQYF
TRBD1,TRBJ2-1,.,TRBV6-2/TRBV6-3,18,TGTGCCAGCAGCGCCGCCAAACAGGGGCTTGGTGCCGACAATGAGCAGTTCTTC,CASSAAKQGLGADNEQFF
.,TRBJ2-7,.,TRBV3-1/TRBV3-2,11,TGTGCCAGCAGCCGCTCCTACGAGCAGTACTTC,CASSRSYEQYF
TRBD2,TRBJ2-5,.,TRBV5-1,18,TGCGCCAGCAGCTTACACCCTGGGACTAGCGGCTCTAGGGAGCCCCAGTACTTC,CASSLHPGTSGSREPQYF
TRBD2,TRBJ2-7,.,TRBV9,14,TGTGCCAGCAATCCGGGACTAGCGGCACACGAGCAGTACTTC,CASNPGLAAHEQYF
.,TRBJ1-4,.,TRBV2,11,TGTGCCAGCAGTGGAGGTGAAAAACTGTTTTTT,CASSGGEKLFF
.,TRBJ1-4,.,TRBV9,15,TGTGCCAGTTCTCGCGGGGTTGCAACTAATGAAAAACTGTTTTTT,CASSRGVATNEKLFF
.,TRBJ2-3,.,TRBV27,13,TGTGCCAGCAGTCCTCACGGGTCAGATACGCAGTATTTT,CASSPHGSDTQYF
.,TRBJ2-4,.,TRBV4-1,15,TGCGCCAGCAGCCCCTTGGCAGGGGCGTTAAACATTCAGTACTTC,CASSPLAGALNIQYF
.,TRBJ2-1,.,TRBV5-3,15,TGTGCCAGAAGCATACAGGGAAGCTCCTACAATGAGCAGTTCTTC,CARSIQGSSYNEQFF
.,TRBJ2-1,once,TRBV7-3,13,TGTGCCAGCAGCCCTCAGGGTGATGGCGAGCAGTTCTTC,CASSPQGDGEQFF
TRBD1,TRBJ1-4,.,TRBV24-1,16,TGTGCCACCAATTCCCTAAGTGCGGGACAGGGTGAAAAACTGTTTTTT,CATNSLSAGQGEKLFF
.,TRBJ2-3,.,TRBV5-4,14,TGTGCCAGCAGCCCCGGGACTGCCACAGATACGCAGTATTTT,CASSPGTATDTQYF
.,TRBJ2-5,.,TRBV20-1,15,TGCAGTGCTAGTTTCGCGTCAACAATTCAAGAGACCCAGTACTTC,CSASFASTIQETQYF
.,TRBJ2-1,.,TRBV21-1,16,TGTGCCAGCAGCAAAGGCGGGACAGGACCAACCAATGAGCAGTTCTTC,CASSKGGTGPTNEQFF
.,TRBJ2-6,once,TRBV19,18,TGTGCCAGTAGTAAGGAGGGGCTTGCTTATTCTGGGGCCAACGTCCTGACTTTC,CASSKEGLAYSGANVLTF
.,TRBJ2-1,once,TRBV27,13,TGTGCCAGCAGCCTTCGGTCCTACAATGAGCAGTTCTTC,CASSLRSYNEQFF
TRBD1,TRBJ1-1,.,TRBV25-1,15,TGTGCCAGCAGTGATACCCACAGGGGGAACACTGAAGCTTTCTTT,CASSDTHRGNTEAFF
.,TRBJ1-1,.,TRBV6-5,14,TGTGCCAGCAGCCTCGGCGGGGGAGGCACTGAAGCTTTCTTT,CASSLGGGGTEAFF
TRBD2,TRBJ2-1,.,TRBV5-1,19,TGCGCCAGCAGCTTGGCACGACAGGAATGGACTAGCGGTCACAATGAGCAGTTCTTC,CASSLARQEWTSGHNEQFF
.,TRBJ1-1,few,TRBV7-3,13,TGTGCCAGCAGCTTAACGTCGAACAGGGAAGCTTTCTTT,CASSLTSNREAFF
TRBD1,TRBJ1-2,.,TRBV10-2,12,TGCGCCAGCAGGAGGGACAGCTATGGCTACACCTTC,CASRRDSYGYTF
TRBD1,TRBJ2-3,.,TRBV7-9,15,TGTGCCAGCAGCTTATGGAGACAGGGGGCGGATACGCAGTATTTT,CASSLWRQGADTQYF
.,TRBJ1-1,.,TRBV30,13,TGTGCCTGCCTAAAGGGGCCGAACACTGAAGCTTTCTTT,CACLKGPNTEAFF
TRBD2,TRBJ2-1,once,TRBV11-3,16,TGTGCCAGCAGCTTAGGCCTAGCGGGAGTATACAATGAGCAGTTCTTC,CASSLGLAGVYNEQFF
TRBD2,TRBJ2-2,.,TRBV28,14,TGTGCCAGCAGTCAGGCGGGGACTAGCGGGGAGCTGTTTTTT,CASSQAGTSGELFF
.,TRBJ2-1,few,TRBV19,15,TGTGCCAGTAGTATTGGGTGGACCTCCTACAATGAGCAGTTCTTC,CASSIGWTSYNEQFF
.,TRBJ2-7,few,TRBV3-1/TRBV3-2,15,TGTGCCAGCAGCCAAACGACAGATCCCTATTTCGAGCAGTACTTC,CASSQTTDPYFEQYF
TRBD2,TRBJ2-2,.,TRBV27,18,TGTGCCAGCAGTACCCGTCTTGAGATTGGGAGGGTCACCGGGGAGCTGTTTTTT,CASSTRLEIGRVTGELFF
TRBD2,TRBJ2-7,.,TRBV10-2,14,TGCGCCAGCAGTGACGGACTAGGGTCCTACGAGCAGTACTTC,CASSDGLGSYEQYF
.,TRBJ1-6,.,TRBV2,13,TGTGCCAGCAGTCCGGGTTTAGGCTCACCCCTCCACTTT,CASSPGLGSPLHF
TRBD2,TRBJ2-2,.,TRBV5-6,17,TGTGCCAGCAGCTGGCTGGCTAGCGGGACTGACACCGGGGAGCTGTTTTTT,CASSWLASGTDTGELFF
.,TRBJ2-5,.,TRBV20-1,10,TGCAGTGCTAGAACGGAGACCCAGTACTTC,CSARTETQYF
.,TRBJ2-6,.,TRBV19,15,TGTGCCAGTAGTATAGGGGGGGTAGGGGCCAACGTCCTGACTTTC,CASSIGGVGANVLTF
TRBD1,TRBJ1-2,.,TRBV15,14,TGTGCCACCAGCGGCGGAGGGGACAGGGCCCGGCGGACCTTC,CATSGGGDRARRTF
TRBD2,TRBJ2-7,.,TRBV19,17,TGTGCCAGTAGTCTGGGACTAGCGGGAGGGCCAGTCGCCGAGCAGTACTTC,CASSLGLAGGPVAEQYF
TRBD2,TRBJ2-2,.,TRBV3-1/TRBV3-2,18,TGTGCCAGCAGCCAATTCATCCTTGCGGGAGACATGTCCGGGGAGCTGTTTTTT,CASSQFILAGDMSGELFF
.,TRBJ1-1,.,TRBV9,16,TGTGCCAGCAGCGTAGAGGCAGGGATTGTTTACACTGAAGCTTTCTTT,CASSVEAGIVYTEAFF
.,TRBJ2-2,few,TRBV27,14,TGTGCCAGCAGTTTAGGGGCCTACACCGGGGAGCTGTTTTTT,CASSLGAYTGELFF
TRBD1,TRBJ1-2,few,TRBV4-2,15,TGTGCCAGCAGCCAAGGACAGGGGGTGAGCTATGGCTACACCTTC,CASSQGQGVSYGYTF
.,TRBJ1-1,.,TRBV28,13,TGTGCCAGCAGTTCCCCAGTGGCCAACCAAGCTTTCTTT,CASSSPVANQAFF
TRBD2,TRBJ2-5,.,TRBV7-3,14,TGTGCCAGCAGCTTGACCAGCGGGAGAGAGACCCAGTACTTC,CASSLTSGRETQYF
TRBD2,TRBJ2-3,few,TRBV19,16,TGTGCCAGTAGTCCAACCGGGACTAGCCGAGGAGATACGCAGTATTTT,CASSPTGTSRGDTQYF
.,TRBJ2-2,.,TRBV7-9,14,TGTGCCAGCAGCCCGCTCGGGCCCACCGGGGAGCTGTTTTTT,CASSPLGPTGELFF
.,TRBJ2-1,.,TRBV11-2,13,TGTGCCAGCAGCTTACAGCTTTCCAATGAGCAGTTCTTC,CASSLQLSNEQFF
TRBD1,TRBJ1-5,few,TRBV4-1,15,TGCGCCAGCAGCCAAGCGGACAGGGCTAATCAGCCCCAGCATTTT,CASSQADRANQPQHF